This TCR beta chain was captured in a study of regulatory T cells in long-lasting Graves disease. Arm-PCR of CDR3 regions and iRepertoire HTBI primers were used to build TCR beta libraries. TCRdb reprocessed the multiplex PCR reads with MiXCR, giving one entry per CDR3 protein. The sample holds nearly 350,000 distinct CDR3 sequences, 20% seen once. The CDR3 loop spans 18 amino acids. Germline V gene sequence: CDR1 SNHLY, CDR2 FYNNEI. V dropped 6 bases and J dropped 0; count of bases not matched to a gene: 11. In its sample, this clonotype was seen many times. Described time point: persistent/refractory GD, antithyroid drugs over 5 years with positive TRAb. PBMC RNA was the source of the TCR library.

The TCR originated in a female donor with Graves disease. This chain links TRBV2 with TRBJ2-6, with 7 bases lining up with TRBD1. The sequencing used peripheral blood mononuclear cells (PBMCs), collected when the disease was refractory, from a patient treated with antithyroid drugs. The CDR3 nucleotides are TGTGCCAGCAGCCTCTCGGCAGGGGGAATCTCTGGGGCCAACGTCCTGACTTTC. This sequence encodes CASSLSAGGISGANVLTF.